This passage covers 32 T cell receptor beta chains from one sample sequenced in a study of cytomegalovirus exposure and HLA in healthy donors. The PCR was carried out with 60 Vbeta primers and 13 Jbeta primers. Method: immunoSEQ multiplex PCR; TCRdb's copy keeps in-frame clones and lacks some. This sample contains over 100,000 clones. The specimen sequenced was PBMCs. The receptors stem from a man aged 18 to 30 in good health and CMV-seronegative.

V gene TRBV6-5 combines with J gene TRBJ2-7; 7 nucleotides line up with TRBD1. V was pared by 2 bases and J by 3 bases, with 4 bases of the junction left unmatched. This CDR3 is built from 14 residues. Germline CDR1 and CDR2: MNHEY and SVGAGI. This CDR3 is CASSYRGGFYEQYF. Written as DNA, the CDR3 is TGTGCCAGCAGTTACAGAGGGGGCTTCTACGAGCAGTACTTC.

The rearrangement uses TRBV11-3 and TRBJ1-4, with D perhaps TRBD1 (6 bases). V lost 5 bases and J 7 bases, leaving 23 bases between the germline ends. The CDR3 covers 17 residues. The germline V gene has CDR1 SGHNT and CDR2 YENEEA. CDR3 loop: CASSPRHQQGASEKLFF. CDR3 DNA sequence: TGTGCCAGCAGCCCCCGGCATCAACAGGGCGCGTCTGAAAAACTGTTTTTT.

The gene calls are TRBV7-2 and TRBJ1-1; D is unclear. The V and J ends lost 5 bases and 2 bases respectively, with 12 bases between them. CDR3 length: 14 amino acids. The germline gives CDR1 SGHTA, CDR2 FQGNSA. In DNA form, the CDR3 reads TGTGCCAGCAGCCCCCGGAGGATTAACACTGAAGCTTTCTTT. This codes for CASSPRRINTEAFF.

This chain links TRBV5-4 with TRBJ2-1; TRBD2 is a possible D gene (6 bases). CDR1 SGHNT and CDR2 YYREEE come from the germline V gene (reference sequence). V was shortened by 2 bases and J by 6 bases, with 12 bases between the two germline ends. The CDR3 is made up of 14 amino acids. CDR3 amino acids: CASSLRGLLNEQFF. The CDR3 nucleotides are TGTGCCAGCAGCTTAAGGGGACTCCTCAATGAGCAGTTCTTC.

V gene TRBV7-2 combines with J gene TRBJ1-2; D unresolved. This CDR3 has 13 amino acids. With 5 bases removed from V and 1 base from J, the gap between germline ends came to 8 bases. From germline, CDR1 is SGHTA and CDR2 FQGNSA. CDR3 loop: CASSAEGNYGYTF. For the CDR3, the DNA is TGTGCCAGCAGCGCAGAGGGTAACTATGGCTACACCTTC.

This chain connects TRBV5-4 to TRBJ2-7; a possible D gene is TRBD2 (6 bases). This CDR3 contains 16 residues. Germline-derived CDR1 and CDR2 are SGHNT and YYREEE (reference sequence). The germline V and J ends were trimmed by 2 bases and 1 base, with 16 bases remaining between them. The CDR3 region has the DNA TGTGCCAGCAGCTTTGGAGGGAGTCAAGTGTCCTACGAGCAGTACTTC. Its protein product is CASSFGGSQVSYEQYF.

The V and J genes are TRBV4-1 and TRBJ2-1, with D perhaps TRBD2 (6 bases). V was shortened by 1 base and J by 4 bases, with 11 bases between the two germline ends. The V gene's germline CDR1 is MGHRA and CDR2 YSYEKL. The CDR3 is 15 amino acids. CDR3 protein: CASSQVISGYNEQFF. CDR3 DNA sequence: TGCGCCAGCAGCCAAGTTATTAGCGGTTACAATGAGCAGTTCTTC.

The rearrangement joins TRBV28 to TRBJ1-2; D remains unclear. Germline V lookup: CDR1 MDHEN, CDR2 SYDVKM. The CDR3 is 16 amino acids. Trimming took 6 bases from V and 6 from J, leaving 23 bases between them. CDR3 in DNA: TGTGCCAGCAGGTTCCCGGGAGTGCTGGATACTCATGGCTACACCTTC. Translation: CASRFPGVLDTHGYTF.

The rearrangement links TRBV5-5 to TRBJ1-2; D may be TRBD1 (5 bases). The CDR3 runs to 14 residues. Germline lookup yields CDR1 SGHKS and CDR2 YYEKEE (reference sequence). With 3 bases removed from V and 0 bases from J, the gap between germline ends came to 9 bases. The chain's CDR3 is CASSSGVANYGYTF. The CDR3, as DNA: TGTGCCAGCAGCTCGGGGGTGGCTAACTATGGCTACACCTTC.

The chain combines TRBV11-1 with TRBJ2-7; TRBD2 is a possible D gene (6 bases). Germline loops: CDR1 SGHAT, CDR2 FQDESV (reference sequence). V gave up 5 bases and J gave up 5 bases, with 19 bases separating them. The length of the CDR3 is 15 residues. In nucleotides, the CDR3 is TGTGCCAGCAGCAAGCGCCTAGGAGGGGCGGACGAGCAGTACTTC. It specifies CASSKRLGGADEQYF.

This CDR3 reads CASSQESSGSYEQYF. As DNA, the CDR3 is TGTGCCAGCAGCCAAGAGTCCAGCGGGAGCTACGAGCAGTACTTC. The chain employs TRBV4-2 and TRBJ2-5, with TRBD2 matching 8 bases. The tail of the sequence fits TRBJ2-7 better, so the J call may be wrong. CDR3 size: 15 residues. Germline lookup yields CDR1 LGHNA and CDR2 YNFKEQ.

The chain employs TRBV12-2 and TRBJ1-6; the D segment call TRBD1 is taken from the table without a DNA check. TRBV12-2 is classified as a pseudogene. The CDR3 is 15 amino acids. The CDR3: CASRLWDSENSPLHF. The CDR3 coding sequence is TGTGCAAGTCGCTTATGGGACAGCGAGAATTCACCCCTCCACTTT.

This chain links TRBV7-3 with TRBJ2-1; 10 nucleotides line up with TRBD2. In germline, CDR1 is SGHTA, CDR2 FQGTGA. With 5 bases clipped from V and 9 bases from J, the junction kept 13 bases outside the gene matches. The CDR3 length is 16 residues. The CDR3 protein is CASSPGLADGSGEQFF. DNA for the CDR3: TGTGCCAGCAGCCCCGGACTAGCGGACGGCTCTGGTGAGCAGTTCTTC.

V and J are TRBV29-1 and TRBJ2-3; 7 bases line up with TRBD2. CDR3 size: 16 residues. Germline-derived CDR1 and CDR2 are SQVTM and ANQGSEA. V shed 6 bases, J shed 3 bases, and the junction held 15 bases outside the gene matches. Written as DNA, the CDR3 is TGCAGCGTAGGGACTAAACCCATGGCGAGTACAGATACGCAGTATTTT. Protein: CSVGTKPMASTDTQYF.

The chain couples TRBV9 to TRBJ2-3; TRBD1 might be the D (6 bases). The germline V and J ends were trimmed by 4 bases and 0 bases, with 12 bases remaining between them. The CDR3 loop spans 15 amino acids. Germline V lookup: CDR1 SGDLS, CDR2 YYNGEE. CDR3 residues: CASSPIRGSTDTQYF. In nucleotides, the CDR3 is TGTGCCAGCAGCCCCATCAGGGGTAGCACAGATACGCAGTATTTT.

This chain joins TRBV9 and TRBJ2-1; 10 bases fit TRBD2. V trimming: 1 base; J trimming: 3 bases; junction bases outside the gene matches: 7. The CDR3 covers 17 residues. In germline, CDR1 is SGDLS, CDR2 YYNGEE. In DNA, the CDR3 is TGTGCCAGCAGCGTACGGTTTGGACTAGCGGACTACAATGAGCAGTTCTTC. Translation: CASSVRFGLADYNEQFF.

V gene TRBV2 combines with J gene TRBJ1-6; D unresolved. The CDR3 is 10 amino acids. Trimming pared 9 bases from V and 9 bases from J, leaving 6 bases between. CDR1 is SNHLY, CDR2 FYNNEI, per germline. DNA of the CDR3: TGTGCCAGGGAGGGTTCACCCCTCCACTTT. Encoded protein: CAREGSPLHF.

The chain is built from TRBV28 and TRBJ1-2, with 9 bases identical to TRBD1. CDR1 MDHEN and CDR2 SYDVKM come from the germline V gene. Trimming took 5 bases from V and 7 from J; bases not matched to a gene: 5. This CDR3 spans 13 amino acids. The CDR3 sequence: CASSLGQGGGYTF. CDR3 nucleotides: TGTGCCAGCAGTCTGGGACAGGGAGGTGGCTACACCTTC.

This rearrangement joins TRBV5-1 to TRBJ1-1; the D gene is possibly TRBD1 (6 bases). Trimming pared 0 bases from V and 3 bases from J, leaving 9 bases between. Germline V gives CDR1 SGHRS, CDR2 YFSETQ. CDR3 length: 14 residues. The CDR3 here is CASSLEGGDTEAFF. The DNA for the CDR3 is TGCGCCAGCAGCTTGGAGGGGGGGGACACTGAAGCTTTCTTT.

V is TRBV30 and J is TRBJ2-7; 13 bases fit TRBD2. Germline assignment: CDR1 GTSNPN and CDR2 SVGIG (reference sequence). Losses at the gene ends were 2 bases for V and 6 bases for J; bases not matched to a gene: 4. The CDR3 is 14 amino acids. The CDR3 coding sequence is TGTGCCTGGAGTCCCGGGACTAGCGGGGTCGAGCAGTACTTC. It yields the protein CAWSPGTSGVEQYF. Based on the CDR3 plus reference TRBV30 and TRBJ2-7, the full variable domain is SQTIHQWPATLVQPVGSPLSLECTVEGTSNPNLYWYRQAAGRGLQLLFYSVGIGQISSEVPQNLSASRPQDRQFILSSKKLLLSDSGFYLCAWSPGTSGVEQYFGPGTRLTVT.

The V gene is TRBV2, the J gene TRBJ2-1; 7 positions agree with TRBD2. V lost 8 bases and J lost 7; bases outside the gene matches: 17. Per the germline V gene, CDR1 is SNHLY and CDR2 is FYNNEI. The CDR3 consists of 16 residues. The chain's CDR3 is CASPSTSPSLVNEQFF. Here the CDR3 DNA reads TGTGCCAGCCCGTCGACTAGCCCTTCATTAGTTAATGAGCAGTTCTTC. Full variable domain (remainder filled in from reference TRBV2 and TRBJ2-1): EPEVTQTPSHQVTQMGQEVILRCVPISNHLYFYWYRQILGQKVEFLVSFYNNEISEKSEIFDDQFSVERPDGSNFTLKIRSTKLEDSAMYFCASPSTSPSLVNEQFFGPGTRLTVL.

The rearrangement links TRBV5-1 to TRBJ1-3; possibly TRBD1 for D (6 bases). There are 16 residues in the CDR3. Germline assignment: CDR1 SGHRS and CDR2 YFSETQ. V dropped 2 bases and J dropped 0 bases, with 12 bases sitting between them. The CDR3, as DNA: TGCGCCAGCAGCTTAGGGTACAGGGCCTCTGGAAACACCATATATTTT. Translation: CASSLGYRASGNTIYF.

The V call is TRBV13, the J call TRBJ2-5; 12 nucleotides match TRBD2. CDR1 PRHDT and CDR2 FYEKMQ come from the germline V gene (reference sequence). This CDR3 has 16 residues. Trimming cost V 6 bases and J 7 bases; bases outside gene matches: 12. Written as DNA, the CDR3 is TGTGCCAGCAGATCATCCCCTAGCGGGAGGGCGGGGACCCAGTACTTC. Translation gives CASRSSPSGRAGTQYF. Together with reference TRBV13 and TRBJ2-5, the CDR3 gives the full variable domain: AAGVIQSPRHLIKEKRETATLKCYPIPRHDTVYWYQQGPGQDPQFLISFYEKMQSDKGSIPDRFSAQQFSDYHSELNMSSLELGDSALYFCASRSSPSGRAGTQYFGPGTRLLVL.

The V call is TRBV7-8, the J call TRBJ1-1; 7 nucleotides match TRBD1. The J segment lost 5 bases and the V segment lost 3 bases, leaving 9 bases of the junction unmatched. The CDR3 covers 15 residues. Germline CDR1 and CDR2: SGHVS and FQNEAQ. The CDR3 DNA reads TGTGCCAGCAGCTTGGAAACGAGGGGGCTTACTGAAGCTTTCTTT. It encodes CASSLETRGLTEAFF.

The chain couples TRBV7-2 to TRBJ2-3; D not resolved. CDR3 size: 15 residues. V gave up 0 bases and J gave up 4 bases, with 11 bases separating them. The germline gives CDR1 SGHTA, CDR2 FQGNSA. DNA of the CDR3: TGTGCCAGCAGCTTAGCGGGCCGAATGGCAGATACGCAGTATTTT. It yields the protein CASSLAGRMADTQYF.

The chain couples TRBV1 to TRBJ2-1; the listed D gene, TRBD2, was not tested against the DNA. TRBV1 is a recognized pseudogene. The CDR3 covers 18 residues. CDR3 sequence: CTSSQGRGRLAGENEQFF. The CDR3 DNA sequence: TGCACCAGCAGCCAAGGACGGGGAAGACTAGCGGGAGAAAATGAGCAGTTCTTC.

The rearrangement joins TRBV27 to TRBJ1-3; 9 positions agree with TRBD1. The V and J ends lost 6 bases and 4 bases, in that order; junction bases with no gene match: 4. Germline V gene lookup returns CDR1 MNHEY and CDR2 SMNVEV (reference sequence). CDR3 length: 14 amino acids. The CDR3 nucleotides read TGTGCCAGCAGGGGACAGGGACCCGGAAACACCATATATTTT. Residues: CASRGQGPGNTIYF.

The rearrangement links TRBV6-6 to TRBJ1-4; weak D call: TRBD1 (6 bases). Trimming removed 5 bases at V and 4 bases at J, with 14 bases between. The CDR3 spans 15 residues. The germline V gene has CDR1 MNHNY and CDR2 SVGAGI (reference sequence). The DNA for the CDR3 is TGTGCCAGCAGTACATCAACAGGGCTTAATGAAAAACTGTTTTTT. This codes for CASSTSTGLNEKLFF.

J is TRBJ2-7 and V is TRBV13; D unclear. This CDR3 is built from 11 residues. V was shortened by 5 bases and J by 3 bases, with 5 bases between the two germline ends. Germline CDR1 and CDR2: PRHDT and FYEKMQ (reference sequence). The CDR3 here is CASSRSYEQYF. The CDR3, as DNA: TGTGCCAGCAGCCGGAGCTACGAGCAGTACTTC. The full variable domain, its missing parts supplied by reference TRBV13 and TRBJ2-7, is AAGVIQSPRHLIKEKRETATLKCYPIPRHDTVYWYQQGPGQDPQFLISFYEKMQSDKGSIPDRFSAQQFSDYHSELNMSSLELGDSALYFCASSRSYEQYFGPGTRLTVT.

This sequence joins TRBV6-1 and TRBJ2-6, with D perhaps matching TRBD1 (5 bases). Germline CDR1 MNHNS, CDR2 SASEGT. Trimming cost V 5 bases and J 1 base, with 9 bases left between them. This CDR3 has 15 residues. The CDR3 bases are TGTGCCAGCAGTCAGACAGTTTCTGGGGCCAACGTCCTGACTTTC. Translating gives CASSQTVSGANVLTF.

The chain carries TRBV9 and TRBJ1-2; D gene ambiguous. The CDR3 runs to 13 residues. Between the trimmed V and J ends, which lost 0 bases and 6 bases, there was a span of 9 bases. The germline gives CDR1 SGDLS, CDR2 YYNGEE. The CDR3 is CASSVETDHGYTF. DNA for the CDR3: TGTGCCAGCAGCGTAGAAACAGACCATGGCTACACCTTC.

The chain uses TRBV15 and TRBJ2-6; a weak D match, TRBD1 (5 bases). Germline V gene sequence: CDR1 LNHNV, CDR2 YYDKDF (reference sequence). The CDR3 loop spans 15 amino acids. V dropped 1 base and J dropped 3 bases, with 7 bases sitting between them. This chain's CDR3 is CATSRGQSGANVLTF. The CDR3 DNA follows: TGTGCCACCAGCAGAGGACAGAGTGGGGCCAACGTCCTGACTTTC.